The entry that follows covers one T cell receptor (beta chain) sequence. Its antigen is not known. Primers included in the PCR were 60 Vbeta and 13 Jbeta primers. Profiling relied on immunoSEQ multiplex PCR, and the TCRdb table lists in-frame clones only, not all of them. The sample consists of about 170,000 clones, over 75% of them appearing once. This sample was included in a study of cytomegalovirus exposure and HLA in healthy donors. Notes on the study in general: Likely technical artifact: a cluster of highly shared sequence variants. According to the study, about 180 TCR beta chains were cytomegalovirus-associated.

Germline CDR1 is SGHTA and CDR2 is FQGTGA. The CDR3 loop spans 15 amino acids. V was pared by 2 bases and J by 2 bases, with 10 bases between. The sequenced sample consisted of PBMCs. The clonotype originates from a woman between 18 and 30 years old in good health and CMV-seronegative. The chain couples TRBV7-3 to TRBJ2-1; possibly TRBD2 for D (5 bases). The CDR3 DNA sequence: TGTGCCAGCAGCTTATGGGCGGGCACCTACAATGAGCAGTTCTTC. This encodes CASSLWAGTYNEQFF.